Listed below are T cell receptor beta chains from one sample, sequenced in a study of blood T cell repertoires in COVID-19. Assay: immunoSEQ multiplex PCR; the TCRdb copy retains only in-frame clones and omits some. In the table there are over 130,000 clones, more than 75% of which are singletons. Input material: peripheral blood. The receptor source for this set is a human donor in a cohort sampled during active COVID-19. CDR3s include the opening cysteine and the closing phenylalanine or tryptophan. A D gene is named only where the DNA matches it firmly. Only some rows state a clone size, as once, few, many or a class for expanded clones.

D: TRBD1; J: TRBJ2-7; V: TRBV7-9; size: -; DNA: TGTGCCAGCAGCATCGGGACAGGTGTCTACGAGCAGTACTTC; CDR3: CASSIGTGVYEQYF
D: -; J: TRBJ2-3; V: TRBV9; size: -; DNA: TGTGCCAGCAGCGACCCAAATCTGCGGGATACGCAGTATTTT; CDR3: CASSDPNLRDTQYF
D: -; J: TRBJ1-1; V: TRBV7-9; size: -; DNA: TGTGCCAGCAGCTTAGAGACTCTGGGCACTGAAGCTTTCTTT; CDR3: CASSLETLGTEAFF
D: TRBD1; J: TRBJ2-5; V: TRBV15; size: once; DNA: TGTGCCACCAGCAGATTGCCCGGGACAGGGGGGCAAGAGACCCAGTACTTC; CDR3: CATSRLPGTGGQETQYF
D: -; J: TRBJ1-1; V: TRBV2; size: -; DNA: TGTGCCAGCAGTGGGGGGTCAGGGGAGACTGAAGCTTTCTTT; CDR3: CASSGGSGETEAFF
D: TRBD2; J: TRBJ2-1; V: TRBV7-8; size: -; DNA: TGTGCCAGCAGCTTGGAAGCGGGGGGGCACAATGAGCAGTTCTTC; CDR3: CASSLEAGGHNEQFF
D: TRBD2; J: TRBJ2-1; V: TRBV3-1/TRBV3-2; size: -; DNA: TGTGCCAGCAGCCAAGCCCTCGGCGGGAGCTTGGGTGAGCAGTTCTTC; CDR3: CASSQALGGSLGEQFF
D: TRBD2; J: TRBJ2-1; V: TRBV24-1; size: -; DNA: TGTGCCACCAGTGGGTTCGGGACTAGCGGAAGGGATGAGCAGTTCTTC; CDR3: CATSGFGTSGRDEQFF
D: TRBD1; J: TRBJ2-1; V: TRBV9; size: -; DNA: TGTGCCAGCAGCGTCGGACAGGGCCACAATGAGCAGTTCTTC; CDR3: CASSVGQGHNEQFF
D: -; J: TRBJ1-3; V: TRBV30; size: once; DNA: TGTGCCTGGAGTAGAAACAGGGTGACGGGAAACACCATATATTTT; CDR3: CAWSRNRVTGNTIYF
D: TRBD2; J: TRBJ2-7; V: TRBV27; size: -; DNA: TGTGCCAGCAGTTTGAGCGGACTAGACGCCTACGAGCAGTACTTC; CDR3: CASSLSGLDAYEQYF
D: TRBD1; J: TRBJ2-5; V: TRBV18; size: -; DNA: TGTGCCAACTCACAAAACGGGGCAGGGGGACAAGAGACCCAGTACTTC; CDR3: CANSQNGAGGQETQYF
D: TRBD1; J: TRBJ2-7; V: TRBV5-1; size: -; DNA: TGCGCCACCCGGGGACAGAGCTCCTACGAGCAGTACTTC; CDR3: CATRGQSSYEQYF
D: -; J: TRBJ2-7; V: TRBV4-1; size: -; DNA: TGCGCCAGCAGCCAAGGCAGGGTGTCCTACGAGCAGTACTTC; CDR3: CASSQGRVSYEQYF
D: TRBD2; J: TRBJ2-7; V: TRBV4-1; size: -; DNA: TGCGCCAGCAGCCAAGGCATGGCTAGCGGGGCCTACGAGCAGTACTTC; CDR3: CASSQGMASGAYEQYF
D: -; J: TRBJ1-1; V: TRBV29-1; size: -; DNA: TGCAGCGTTGAGCCCTCGGGGGGCGGCACTGAAGCTTTCTTT; CDR3: CSVEPSGGGTEAFF
D: TRBD2; J: TRBJ2-5; V: TRBV10-2; size: -; DNA: TGCGCCAGCAGTGAAACTAGCGGGGGGTCCCAGTACTTC; CDR3: CASSETSGGSQYF
D: TRBD1; J: TRBJ1-4; V: TRBV2; size: -; DNA: TGTGCCAGCAGGCCCTTAGGGGGCGCCGATGAAAAACTGTTTTTT; CDR3: CASRPLGGADEKLFF